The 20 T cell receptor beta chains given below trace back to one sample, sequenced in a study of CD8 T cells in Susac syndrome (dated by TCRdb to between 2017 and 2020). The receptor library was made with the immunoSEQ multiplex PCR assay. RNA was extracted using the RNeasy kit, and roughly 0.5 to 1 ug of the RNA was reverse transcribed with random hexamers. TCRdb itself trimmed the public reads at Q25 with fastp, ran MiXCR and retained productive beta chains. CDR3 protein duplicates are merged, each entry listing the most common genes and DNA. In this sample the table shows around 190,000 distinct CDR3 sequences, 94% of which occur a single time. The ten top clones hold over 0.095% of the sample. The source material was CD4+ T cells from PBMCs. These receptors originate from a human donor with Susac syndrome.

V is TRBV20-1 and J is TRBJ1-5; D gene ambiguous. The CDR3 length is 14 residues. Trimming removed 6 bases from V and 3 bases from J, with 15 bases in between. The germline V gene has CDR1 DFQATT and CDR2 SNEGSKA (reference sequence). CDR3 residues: CSAGDPLNNQPQHF. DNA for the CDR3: TGCAGTGCCGGAGATCCTCTTAACAATCAGCCCCAGCATTTT.

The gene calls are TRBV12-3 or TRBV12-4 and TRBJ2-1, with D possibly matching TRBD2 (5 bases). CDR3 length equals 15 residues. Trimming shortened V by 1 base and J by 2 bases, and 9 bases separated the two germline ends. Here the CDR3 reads CASSLGTGTYNEQFF. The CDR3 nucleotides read TGTGCCAGCAGTTTAGGGACTGGAACCTACAATGAGCAGTTCTTC.

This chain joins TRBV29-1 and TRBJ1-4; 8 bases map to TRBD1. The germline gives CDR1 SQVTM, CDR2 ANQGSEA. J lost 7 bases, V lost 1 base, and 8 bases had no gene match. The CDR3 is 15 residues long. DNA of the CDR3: TGCAGCGTTGAAGGGACAGGGCTCGGGAGTGAAAAACTGTTTTTT. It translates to CSVEGTGLGSEKLFF.

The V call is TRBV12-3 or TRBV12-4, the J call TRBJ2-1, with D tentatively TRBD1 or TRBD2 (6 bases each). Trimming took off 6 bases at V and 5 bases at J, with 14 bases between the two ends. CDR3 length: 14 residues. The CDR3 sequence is CASSRGGKDNEQFF. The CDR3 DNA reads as TGTGCCAGCAGCAGGGGCGGGAAAGACAATGAGCAGTTCTTC.

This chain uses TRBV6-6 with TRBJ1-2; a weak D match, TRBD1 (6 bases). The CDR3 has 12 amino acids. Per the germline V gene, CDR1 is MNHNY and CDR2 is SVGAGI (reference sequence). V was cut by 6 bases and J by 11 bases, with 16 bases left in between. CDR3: CASSPPGTQYTF. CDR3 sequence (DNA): TGTGCCAGCAGCCCCCCCGGGACACAATACACCTTC.

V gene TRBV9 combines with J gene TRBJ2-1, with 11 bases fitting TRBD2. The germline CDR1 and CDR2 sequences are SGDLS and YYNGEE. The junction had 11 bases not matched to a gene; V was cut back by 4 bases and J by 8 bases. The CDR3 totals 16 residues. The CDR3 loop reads CASSFGLTSGVDEQFF. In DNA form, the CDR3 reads TGTGCCAGCAGCTTCGGCTTGACTAGCGGGGTCGATGAGCAGTTCTTC.

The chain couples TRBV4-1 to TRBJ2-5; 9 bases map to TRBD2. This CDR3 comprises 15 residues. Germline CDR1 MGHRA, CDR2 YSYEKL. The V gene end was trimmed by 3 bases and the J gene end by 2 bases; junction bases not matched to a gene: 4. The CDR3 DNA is TGCGCCAGCAGCCACCCGCTAGCGGGGCAAGAGACCCAGTACTTC. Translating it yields CASSHPLAGQETQYF.

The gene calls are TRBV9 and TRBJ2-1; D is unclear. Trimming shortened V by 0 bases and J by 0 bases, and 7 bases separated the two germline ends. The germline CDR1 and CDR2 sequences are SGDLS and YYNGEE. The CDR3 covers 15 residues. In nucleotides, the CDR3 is TGTGCCAGCAGCGTAGGCCTAGACTCCTACAATGAGCAGTTCTTC. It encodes CASSVGLDSYNEQFF.

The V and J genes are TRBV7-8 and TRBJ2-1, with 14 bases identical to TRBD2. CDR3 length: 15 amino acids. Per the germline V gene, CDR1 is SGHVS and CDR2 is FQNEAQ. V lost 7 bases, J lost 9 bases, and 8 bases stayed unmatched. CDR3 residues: CASTPRLAGGGEQFF. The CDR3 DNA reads TGTGCCAGCACCCCAAGACTAGCGGGGGGGGGTGAGCAGTTCTTC.

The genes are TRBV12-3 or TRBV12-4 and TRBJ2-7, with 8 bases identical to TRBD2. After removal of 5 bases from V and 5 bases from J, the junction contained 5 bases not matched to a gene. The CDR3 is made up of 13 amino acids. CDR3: CASSLSGGDEQYF. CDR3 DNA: TGTGCCAGCAGTCTGAGCGGGGGTGACGAGCAGTACTTC.

The CDR3 is CASSLGAARTDTQYF. CDR3 nucleotides: TGTGCCAGCAGCTTAGGGGCAGCCCGCACAGATACGCAGTATTTT. The chain couples TRBV11-2 to TRBJ2-3; D call uncertain. The CDR3 loop spans 15 amino acids. Germline V gene lookup returns CDR1 SGHAT and CDR2 FQNNGV. V lost 1 base and J 1 base, leaving 9 bases between the germline ends.

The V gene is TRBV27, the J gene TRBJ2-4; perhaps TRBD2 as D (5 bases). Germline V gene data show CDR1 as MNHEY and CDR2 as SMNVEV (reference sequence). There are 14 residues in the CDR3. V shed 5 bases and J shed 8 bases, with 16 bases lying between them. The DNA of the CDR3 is TGTGCCAGCAGTATAAGGACCGGGATGTACATTCAGTACTTC. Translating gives CASSIRTGMYIQYF.

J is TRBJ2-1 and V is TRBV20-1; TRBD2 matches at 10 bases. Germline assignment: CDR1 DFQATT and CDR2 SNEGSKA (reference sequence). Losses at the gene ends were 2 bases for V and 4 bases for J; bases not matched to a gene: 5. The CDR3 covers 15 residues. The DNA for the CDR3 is TGCAGTGCTAGATTTAGCGGGGGGCTATACAATGAGCAGTTCTTC. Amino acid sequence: CSARFSGGLYNEQFF.

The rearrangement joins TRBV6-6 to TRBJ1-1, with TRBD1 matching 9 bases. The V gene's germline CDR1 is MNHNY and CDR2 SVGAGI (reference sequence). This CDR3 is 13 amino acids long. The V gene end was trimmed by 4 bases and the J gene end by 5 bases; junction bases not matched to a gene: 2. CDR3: CASSWDRATEAFF. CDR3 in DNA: TGTGCCAGCAGTTGGGACAGGGCGACTGAAGCTTTCTTT.

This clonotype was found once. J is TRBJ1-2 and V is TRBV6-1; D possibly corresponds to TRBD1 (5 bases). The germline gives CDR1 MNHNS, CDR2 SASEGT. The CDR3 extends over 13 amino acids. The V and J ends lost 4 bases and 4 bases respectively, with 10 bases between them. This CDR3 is CASSAQGGYGYTF. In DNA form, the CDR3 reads TGTGCCAGCAGTGCCCAGGGTGGCTATGGCTACACCTTC.

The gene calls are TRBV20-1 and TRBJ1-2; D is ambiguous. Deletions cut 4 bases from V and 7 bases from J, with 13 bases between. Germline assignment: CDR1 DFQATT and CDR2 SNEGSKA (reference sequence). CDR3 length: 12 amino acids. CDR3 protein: CSATLFGGGYTF. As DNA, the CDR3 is TGCAGTGCTACCCTATTCGGAGGTGGCTACACCTTC.

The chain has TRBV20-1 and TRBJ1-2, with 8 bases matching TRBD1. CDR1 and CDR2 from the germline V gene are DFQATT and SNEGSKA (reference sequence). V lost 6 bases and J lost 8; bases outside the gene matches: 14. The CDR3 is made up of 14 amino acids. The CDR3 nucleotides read TGCAGTGCGCGAGACAGGGGAGGCTCTAGCGGCTACACCTTC. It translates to CSARDRGGSSGYTF.

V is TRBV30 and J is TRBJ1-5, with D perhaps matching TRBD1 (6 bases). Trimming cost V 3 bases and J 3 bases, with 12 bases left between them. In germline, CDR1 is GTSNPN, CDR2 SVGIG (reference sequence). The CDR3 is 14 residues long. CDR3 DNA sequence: TGTGCCTGGAGCGATCAGGGGAACAATCAGCCCCAGCATTTT. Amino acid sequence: CAWSDQGNNQPQHF.

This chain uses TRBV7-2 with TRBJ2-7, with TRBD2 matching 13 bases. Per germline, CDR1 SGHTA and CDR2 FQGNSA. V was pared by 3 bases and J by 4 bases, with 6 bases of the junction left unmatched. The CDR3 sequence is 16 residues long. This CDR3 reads CASSFGTSGVGYEQYF. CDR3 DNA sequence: TGTGCCAGCAGCTTTGGGACTAGCGGGGTCGGTTACGAGCAGTACTTC. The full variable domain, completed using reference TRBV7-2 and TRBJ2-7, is GAGVSQSPSNKVTEKGKDVELRCDPISGHTALYWYRQSLGQGLEFLIYFQGNSAPDKSGLPSDRFSAERTGGSVSTLTIQRTQQEDSAVYLCASSFGTSGVGYEQYFGPGTRLTVT.

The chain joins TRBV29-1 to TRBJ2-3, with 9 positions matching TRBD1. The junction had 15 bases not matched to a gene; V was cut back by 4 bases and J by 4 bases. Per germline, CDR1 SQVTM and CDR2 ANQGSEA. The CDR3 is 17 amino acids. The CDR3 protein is CSVVPPAGTGMSDTQYF. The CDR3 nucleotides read TGCAGCGTTGTCCCCCCCGCGGGGACAGGGATGTCAGATACGCAGTATTTT.